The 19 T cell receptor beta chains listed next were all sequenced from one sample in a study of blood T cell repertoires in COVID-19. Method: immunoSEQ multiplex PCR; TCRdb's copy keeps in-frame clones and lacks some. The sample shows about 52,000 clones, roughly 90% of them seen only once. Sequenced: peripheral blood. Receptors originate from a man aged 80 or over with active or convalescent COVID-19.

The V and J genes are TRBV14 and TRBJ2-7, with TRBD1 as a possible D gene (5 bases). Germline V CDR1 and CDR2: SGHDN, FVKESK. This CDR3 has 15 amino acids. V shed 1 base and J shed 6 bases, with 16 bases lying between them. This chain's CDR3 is CASSQALTAITEQYF. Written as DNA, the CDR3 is TGTGCCAGCAGCCAAGCGTTGACAGCTATAACCGAGCAGTACTTC.

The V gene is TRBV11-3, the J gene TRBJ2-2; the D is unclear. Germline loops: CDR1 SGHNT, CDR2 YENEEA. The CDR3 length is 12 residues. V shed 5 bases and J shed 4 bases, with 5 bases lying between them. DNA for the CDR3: TGTGCCAGCAGCACTCGCACCGGGGAGCTGTTTTTT. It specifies CASSTRTGELFF.

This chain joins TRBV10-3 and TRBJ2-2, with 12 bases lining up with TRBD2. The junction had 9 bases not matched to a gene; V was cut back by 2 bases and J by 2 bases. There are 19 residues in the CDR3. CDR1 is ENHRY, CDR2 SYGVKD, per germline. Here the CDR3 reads CAISERLLAGGINTGELFF. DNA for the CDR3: TGTGCCATCAGTGAGAGGCTCCTAGCGGGGGGGATCAACACCGGGGAGCTGTTTTTT.

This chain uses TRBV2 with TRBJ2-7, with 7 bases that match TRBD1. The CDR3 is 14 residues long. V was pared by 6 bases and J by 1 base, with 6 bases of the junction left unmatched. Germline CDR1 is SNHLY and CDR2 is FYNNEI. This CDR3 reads CASSGQAWSYEQYF. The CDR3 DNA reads TGTGCCAGCAGCGGACAGGCTTGGTCCTACGAGCAGTACTTC.

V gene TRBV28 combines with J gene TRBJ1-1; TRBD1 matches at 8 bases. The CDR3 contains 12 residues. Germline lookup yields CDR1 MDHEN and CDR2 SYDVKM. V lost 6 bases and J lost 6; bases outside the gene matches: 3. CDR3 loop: CASRVDRAEAFF. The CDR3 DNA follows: TGTGCCAGCAGGGTGGACAGGGCTGAAGCTTTCTTT.

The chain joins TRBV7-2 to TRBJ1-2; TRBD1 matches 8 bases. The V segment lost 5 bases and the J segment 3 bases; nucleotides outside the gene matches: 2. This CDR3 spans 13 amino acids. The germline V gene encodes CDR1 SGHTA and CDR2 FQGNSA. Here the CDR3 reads CASSVDRDYGYTF. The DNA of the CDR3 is TGTGCCAGCAGCGTGGACAGGGACTATGGCTACACCTTC. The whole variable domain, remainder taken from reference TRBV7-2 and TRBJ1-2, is GAGVSQSPSNKVTEKGKDVELRCDPISGHTALYWYRQSLGQGLEFLIYFQGNSAPDKSGLPSDRFSAERTGGSVSTLTIQRTQQEDSAVYLCASSVDRDYGYTFGSGTRLTVV.

CDR3 residues: CATSRDLGGAGNQPQHF. In DNA form, the CDR3 reads TGTGCCACCAGCAGAGATTTAGGGGGTGCTGGCAATCAGCCCCAGCATTTT. The chain has TRBV15 and TRBJ1-5; perhaps TRBD1 as D (6 bases). The germline V and J ends were trimmed by 0 bases and 2 bases, with 14 bases remaining between them. CDR3 length: 17 amino acids. Germline CDR1 is LNHNV and CDR2 is YYDKDF (reference sequence).

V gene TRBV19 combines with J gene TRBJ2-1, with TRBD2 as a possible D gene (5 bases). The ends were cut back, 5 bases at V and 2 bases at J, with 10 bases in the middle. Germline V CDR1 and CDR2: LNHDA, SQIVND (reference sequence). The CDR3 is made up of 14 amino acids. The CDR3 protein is CASSATRTYNEQFF. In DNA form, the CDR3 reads TGTGCCAGTAGTGCAACTAGAACCTACAATGAGCAGTTCTTC. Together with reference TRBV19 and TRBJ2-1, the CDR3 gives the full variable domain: DGGITQSPKYLFRKEGQNVTLSCEQNLNHDAMYWYRQDPGQGLRLIYYSQIVNDFQKGDIAEGYSVSREKKESFPLTVTSAQKNPTAFYLCASSATRTYNEQFFGPGTRLTVL.

In DNA, the CDR3 is TGCAGCGTTGAAGCGAACGGGGACACCATATATTTT. It encodes CSVEANGDTIYF. V is TRBV29-1 and J is TRBJ1-3; D is unclear. V was pared by 1 base and J by 8 bases, with 9 bases between. CDR3 length equals 12 residues. Germline V CDR1 and CDR2: SQVTM, ANQGSEA.

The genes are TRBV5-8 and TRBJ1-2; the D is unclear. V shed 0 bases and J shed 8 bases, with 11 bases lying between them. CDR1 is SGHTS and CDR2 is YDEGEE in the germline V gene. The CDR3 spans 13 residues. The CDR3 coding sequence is TGTGCCAGCAGCTTGGACAGTCCGGGGGGCTACACCTTC. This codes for CASSLDSPGGYTF.

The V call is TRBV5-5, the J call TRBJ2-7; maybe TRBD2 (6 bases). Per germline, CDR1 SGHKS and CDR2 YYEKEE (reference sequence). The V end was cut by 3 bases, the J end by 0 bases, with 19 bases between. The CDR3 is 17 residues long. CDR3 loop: CASSSYPLAASSYEQYF. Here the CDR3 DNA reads TGTGCCAGCAGCTCGTACCCTTTAGCGGCCTCCTCCTACGAGCAGTACTTC. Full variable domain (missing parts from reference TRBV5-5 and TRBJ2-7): DAGVTQSPTHLIKTRGQQVTLRCSPISGHKSVSWYQQVLGQGPQFIFQYYEKEERGRGNFPDRFSARQFPNYSSELNVNALLLGDSALYLCASSSYPLAASSYEQYFGPGTRLTVT.

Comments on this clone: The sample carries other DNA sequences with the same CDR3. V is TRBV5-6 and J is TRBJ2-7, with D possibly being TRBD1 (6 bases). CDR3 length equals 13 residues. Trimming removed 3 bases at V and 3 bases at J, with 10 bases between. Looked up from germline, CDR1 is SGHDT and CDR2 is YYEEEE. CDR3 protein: CASSSTGRYEQYF. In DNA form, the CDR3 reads TGTGCCAGCAGCTCGACAGGCCGCTACGAGCAGTACTTC.

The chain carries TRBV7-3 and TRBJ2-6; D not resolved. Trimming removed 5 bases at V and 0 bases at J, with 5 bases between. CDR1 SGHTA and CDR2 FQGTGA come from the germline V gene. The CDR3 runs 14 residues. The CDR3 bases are TGTGCCAGCAGCCCAGACTCTGGGGCCAACGTCCTGACTTTC. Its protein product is CASSPDSGANVLTF.

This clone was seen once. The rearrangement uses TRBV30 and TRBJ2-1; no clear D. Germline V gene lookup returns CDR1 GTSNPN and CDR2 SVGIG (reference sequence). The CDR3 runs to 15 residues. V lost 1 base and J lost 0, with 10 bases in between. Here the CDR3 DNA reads TGTGCCTGGAGTGCTCCACCCAGCTCCTACAATGAGCAGTTCTTC. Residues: CAWSAPPSSYNEQFF.

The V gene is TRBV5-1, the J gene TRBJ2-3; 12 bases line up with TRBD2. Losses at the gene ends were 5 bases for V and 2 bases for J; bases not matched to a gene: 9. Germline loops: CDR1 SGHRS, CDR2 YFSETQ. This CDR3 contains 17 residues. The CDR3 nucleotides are TGCGCCAGCAGTCCACGGACTAGCGGGGTGGTCACAGATACGCAGTATTTT. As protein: CASSPRTSGVVTDTQYF.

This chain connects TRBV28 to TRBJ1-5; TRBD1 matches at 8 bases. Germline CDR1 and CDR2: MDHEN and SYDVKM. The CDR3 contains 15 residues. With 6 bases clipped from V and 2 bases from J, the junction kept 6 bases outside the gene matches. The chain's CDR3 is CASRAGGRGNQPQHF. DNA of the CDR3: TGTGCCAGCAGGGCAGGGGGCAGGGGCAATCAGCCCCAGCATTTT.

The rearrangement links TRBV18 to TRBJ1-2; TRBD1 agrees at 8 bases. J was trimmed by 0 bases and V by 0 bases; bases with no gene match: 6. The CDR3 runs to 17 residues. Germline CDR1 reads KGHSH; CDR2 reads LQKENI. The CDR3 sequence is CASSPPQGQATNYGYTF. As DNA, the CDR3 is TGTGCCAGCTCACCACCGCAGGGACAGGCCACTAACTATGGCTACACCTTC.

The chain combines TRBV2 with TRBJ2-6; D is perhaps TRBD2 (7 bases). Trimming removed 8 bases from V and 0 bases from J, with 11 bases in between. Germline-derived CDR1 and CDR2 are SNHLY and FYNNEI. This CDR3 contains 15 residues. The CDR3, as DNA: TGTGCCAGCCACGGGGGGCTCTCTGGGGCCAACGTCCTGACTTTC. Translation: CASHGGLSGANVLTF.

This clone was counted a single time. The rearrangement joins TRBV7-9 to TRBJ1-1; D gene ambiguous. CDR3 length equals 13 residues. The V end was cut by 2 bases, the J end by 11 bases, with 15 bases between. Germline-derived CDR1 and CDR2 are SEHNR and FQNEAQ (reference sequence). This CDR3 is CASSLRISGVAFF. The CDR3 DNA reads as TGTGCCAGCAGCTTACGTATTTCCGGGGTTGCTTTCTTT.